This TCR beta chain was sequenced during a study of T-cell memory formation after mild COVID-19. About the study: TCR clusters largely stayed donor specific.

With constant-segment primers, 5'RACE yielded cDNA libraries of TCR alpha and TCR beta that carried sample barcodes and UMIs. TCRdb redid the calling of the 5' RACE reads with MiXCR, one entry per CDR3 protein. The data hold 400,000 to 450,000 distinct CDR3 sequences, with more than 15% observed a single time. The CDR3 runs 13 residues. Germline V gene data show CDR1 as SEHNR and CDR2 as FQNEAQ (reference sequence). V dropped 4 bases and J dropped 5 bases, with 9 bases sitting between them. Broader study findings: Cross-reactive memory apparently joined, as some responding clones appeared in pre-infection memory. CD4+ contracting clones lay mainly in CM and EM, CD8+ ones in EMRA.

This clonotype was counted a few times. Its antigen remains unknown. Sequences were obtained from PBMCs or a T cell subset sorted from them (not recorded which). The TCR was taken from a man aged 18 to 30 who had mild COVID-19 (a few samples of this study predate the infection). Cell type and time point are not known. This chain uses TRBV7-9 with TRBJ1-5; D possibly corresponds to TRBD1 (5 bases). DNA for the CDR3: TGTGCCAGCAGCTCCAGGGTTGATCAGCCCCAGCATTTT. Protein: CASSSRVDQPQHF.